Shown below are 27 T cell receptor beta chains from a single sample sequenced in a study of T cell clones after liver transplantation. Profiled with immunoSEQ multiplex PCR; TCRdb holds only in-frame clones, not every one. The data contain about 120,000 clones, over 75% of them singletons. This material consisted of CD4+ T cells from blood, taken 12 months after liver transplant. These receptors were collected from a human patient who received a liver transplant. Part of the T cell pool may stem from the graft donor.

This rearrangement joins TRBV12-5 to TRBJ1-2, with TRBD1 identical over 7 bases. The germline V gene encodes CDR1 LGHNT and CDR2 FRNRAP. CDR3 length: 13 amino acids. V lost 6 bases, J lost 5 bases, and 6 bases stayed unmatched. The CDR3 sequence is CASGETGFYGYTF. CDR3 nucleotide sequence: TGTGCTAGTGGGGAGACAGGGTTTTATGGCTACACCTTC.

The rearrangement joins TRBV2 to TRBJ1-2; TRBD1 matches at 7 bases. The CDR3 is 12 residues long. The ends lost 6 bases at V and 8 bases at J; junction bases unmatched: 6. The germline V gene has CDR1 SNHLY and CDR2 FYNNEI. The CDR3 DNA sequence: TGTGCCAGCAGGCAGACAGGGCACGGCTACACCTTC. As protein: CASRQTGHGYTF.

V gene TRBV18 combines with J gene TRBJ1-1, with D possibly TRBD1 on 6 matching bases. The germline V gene encodes CDR1 KGHSH and CDR2 LQKENI. Trimming took 3 bases from V and 2 from J, leaving 10 bases between them. This CDR3 contains 14 residues. The CDR3 here is CASSPGQFNTEAFF. The CDR3 DNA reads TGTGCCAGCTCACCCGGACAGTTTAACACTGAAGCTTTCTTT.

This clone has just a few counts. The genes are TRBV19 and TRBJ1-5; D is possibly TRBD1 (6 bases). CDR1 and CDR2 (germline): LNHDA, SQIVND (reference sequence). Trimming pared 4 bases from V and 2 bases from J, leaving 12 bases between. The length of the CDR3 is 15 residues. The CDR3 region has the DNA TGTGCCAGTAGTACCTACCGACAGGGCAATCAGCCCCAGCATTTT. The encoded protein is CASSTYRQGNQPQHF. The variable domain in full, with the rest retrieved from reference TRBV19 and TRBJ1-5, is DGGITQSPKYLFRKEGQNVTLSCEQNLNHDAMYWYRQDPGQGLRLIYYSQIVNDFQKGDIAEGYSVSREKKESFPLTVTSAQKNPTAFYLCASSTYRQGNQPQHFGDGTRLSIL.

The chain uses TRBV29-1 and TRBJ2-5; D not resolved. The V gene lost 5 bases and the J gene lost 0 bases, with 10 bases spanning the gap. The CDR3 is 13 residues long. CDR1 is SQVTM and CDR2 is ANQGSEA in the germline V gene. The CDR3 spells CSVLHAYQETQYF. DNA of the CDR3: TGCAGCGTTCTACACGCGTACCAAGAGACCCAGTACTTC.

The gene calls are TRBV6-4 and TRBJ2-3, with D tentatively TRBD1 (5 bases). Per germline, CDR1 MRHNA and CDR2 SNTAGT. The V and J ends lost 2 bases and 1 base respectively, with 19 bases between them. The length of the CDR3 is 18 residues. The CDR3 DNA is TGTGCCAGCAGTGACGGGTCCTGGGTAGACAGACGCACAGATACGCAGTATTTT. Translation: CASSDGSWVDRRTDTQYF.

This chain uses TRBV9 with TRBJ1-1; D is possibly TRBD1 (5 bases). The CDR3 covers 14 residues. The ends were cut back, 1 base at V and 4 bases at J, with 11 bases in the middle. Germline V gene data show CDR1 as SGDLS and CDR2 as YYNGEE. The CDR3 region has the DNA TGTGCCAGCAGCGTATATGGCAGGGCCACTGAAGCTTTCTTT. Translated, it gives CASSVYGRATEAFF.

The CDR3 DNA follows: TGTGCCAGCAGTCGACTGGACGGGGGTACGACCCAGTACTTC. It is translated as CASSRLDGGTTQYF. This chain uses TRBV7-2 with TRBJ2-5; weak D call: TRBD2 (6 bases). CDR1 is SGHTA and CDR2 is FQGNSA in the germline V gene. V lost 6 bases and J 7 bases, leaving 18 bases between the germline ends. The CDR3 is made up of 14 amino acids. The full variable domain, its missing parts supplied by reference TRBV7-2 and TRBJ2-5, is GAGVSQSPSNKVTEKGKDVELRCDPISGHTALYWYRQSLGQGLEFLIYFQGNSAPDKSGLPSDRFSAERTGGSVSTLTIQRTQQEDSAVYLCASSRLDGGTTQYFGPGTRLLVL.

This chain uses TRBV7-9 with TRBJ2-7; tentatively, D is TRBD1 (5 bases). The CDR3 is 15 amino acids. CDR1 is SEHNR and CDR2 is FQNEAQ in the germline V gene (reference sequence). V was pared by 0 bases and J by 0 bases, with 9 bases between. The CDR3 spells CASSLAGVSSYEQYF. In DNA form, the CDR3 reads TGTGCCAGCAGCTTAGCAGGGGTCTCCTCCTACGAGCAGTACTTC.

The V call is TRBV5-4, the J call TRBJ2-7; tentatively, D is TRBD2 (6 bases). The CDR3 contains 15 residues. Deletions cut 2 bases from V and 5 bases from J, with 17 bases between. CDR1 SGHNT and CDR2 YYREEE come from the germline V gene (reference sequence). The CDR3 bases are TGTGCCAGCAGCTTTAGGAGGGGCGCGGGCGACGAGCAGTACTTC. Its translation: CASSFRRGAGDEQYF.

This rearrangement joins TRBV7-8 to TRBJ1-1; D ambiguous. Per the germline V gene, CDR1 is SGHVS and CDR2 is FQNEAQ. V was pared by 6 bases and J by 1 base, with 9 bases between. The CDR3 length is 13 residues. The CDR3 DNA is TGTGCCAGCAGTCATAAAAGGAACACTGAAGCTTTCTTT. This codes for CASSHKRNTEAFF.

The chain joins TRBV7-2 to TRBJ2-5, with TRBD2 matching over 9 bases. The CDR3 runs to 14 residues. In germline, CDR1 is SGHTA, CDR2 FQGNSA. J was trimmed by 2 bases and V by 8 bases; bases with no gene match: 6. The CDR3: CASGPRGGQETQYF. The CDR3 coding sequence is TGTGCCAGCGGACCGCGGGGGGGGCAAGAGACCCAGTACTTC.

V gene TRBV7-3 combines with J gene TRBJ2-2, with D perhaps TRBD1 (6 bases). V was trimmed by 2 bases and J by 6 bases, leaving 13 bases between them. The CDR3 contains 15 residues. CDR1 is SGHTA and CDR2 is FQGTGA in the germline V gene. CDR3 region: CASSLGTGLSGELFF. CDR3 sequence (DNA): TGTGCCAGCAGCTTAGGCACAGGGCTCTCCGGGGAGCTGTTTTTT.

This rearrangement joins TRBV5-4 to TRBJ1-5; D is unclear. Germline CDR1 reads SGHNT; CDR2 reads YYREEE (reference sequence). The CDR3 is 14 residues long. The germline V and J ends were trimmed by 0 bases and 4 bases, with 8 bases remaining between them. CDR3 sequence (DNA): TGTGCCAGCAGCTTGGCACCGGGGAATCAGCCCCAGCATTTT. It codes for CASSLAPGNQPQHF. Drawing the rest from reference TRBV5-4 and TRBJ1-5, the complete variable domain is ETGVTQSPTHLIKTRGQQVTLRCSSQSGHNTVSWYQQALGQGPQFIFQYYREEENGRGNFPPRFSGLQFPNYSSELNVNALELDDSALYLCASSLAPGNQPQHFGDGTRLSIL.

The chain joins TRBV27 to TRBJ2-7; no clear D. The CDR3 runs to 14 residues. Trimming took 6 bases from V and 0 from J, leaving 12 bases between them. In germline, CDR1 is MNHEY, CDR2 SMNVEV (reference sequence). CDR3 bases: TGTGCCAGCAGGATCGTACGAAACTCCTACGAGCAGTACTTC. This sequence encodes CASRIVRNSYEQYF.

The chain joins TRBV27 to TRBJ2-1; a weak D match, TRBD1 (5 bases). The length of the CDR3 is 15 residues. The germline CDR1 and CDR2 sequences are MNHEY and SMNVEV (reference sequence). Deletions cut 6 bases from V and 0 bases from J, with 12 bases between. The CDR3 here is CASRQGQGSYNEQFF. CDR3 nucleotides: TGTGCCAGCAGACAAGGACAAGGCTCCTACAATGAGCAGTTCTTC.

This clone was counted once. V is TRBV6-5 and J is TRBJ2-1, with 13 bases matching TRBD2. J was trimmed by 9 bases and V by 5 bases; bases with no gene match: 7. The CDR3 covers 15 residues. In germline, CDR1 is MNHEY, CDR2 SVGAGI. CDR3 bases: TGTGCCAGCAGTACGAGAGGACTAGCGGGAGTTGAGCAGTTCTTC. Protein product: CASSTRGLAGVEQFF.

The V gene is TRBV7-6, the J gene TRBJ2-7; the match to TRBD2 covers 14 bases. V shed 8 bases and J 6 bases; nucleotides not matched to a gene: 6. CDR1 and CDR2 (germline): SGHVS, FNYEAQ. The CDR3 covers 14 residues. CDR3: CASGRLAGGSEQYF. DNA for the CDR3: TGTGCCAGCGGTCGACTAGCGGGAGGGTCCGAGCAGTACTTC.

V gene TRBV19 combines with J gene TRBJ2-1, with 8 bases aligning to TRBD2. Germline-derived CDR1 and CDR2 are LNHDA and SQIVND (reference sequence). The CDR3 has 15 residues. The V gene end was trimmed by 3 bases and the J gene end by 6 bases; junction bases not matched to a gene: 7. In DNA, the CDR3 is TGTGCCAGTAGTATGGGACTAGTGATCGGCAATGAGCAGTTCTTC. Its protein is CASSMGLVIGNEQFF.

The rearrangement uses TRBV6-1 and TRBJ1-5; TRBD1 is a possible D gene (5 bases). Trimming took 1 base from V and 3 from J, leaving 13 bases between them. Germline CDR1 reads MNHNS; CDR2 reads SASEGT. This CDR3 contains 16 residues. This chain's CDR3 is CASSEGAGSFNQPQHF. The CDR3 bases are TGTGCCAGCAGTGAAGGGGCAGGGAGCTTCAATCAGCCCCAGCATTTT.

This chain connects TRBV5-1 to TRBJ1-4; D is perhaps TRBD1 (6 bases). The CDR3 loop spans 13 amino acids. V was clipped by 4 bases and J by 7 bases, with 11 bases between them. Germline values: CDR1 SGHRS, CDR2 YFSETQ. The CDR3 sequence: CASSPGQLEKLFF. CDR3 coding DNA: TGCGCCAGCAGCCCCGGACAGCTTGAAAAACTGTTTTTT.

V usage is TRBV5-1 and J usage is TRBJ2-1, with 7 positions matching TRBD2. In germline, CDR1 is SGHRS, CDR2 YFSETQ. V was pared by 0 bases and J by 7 bases, with 13 bases of the junction left unmatched. The CDR3 spans 17 residues. The CDR3, as DNA: TGCGCCAGCAGCTTGGAGCGCGGGGGAACTTTACGGAATGAGCAGTTCTTC. It yields the protein CASSLERGGTLRNEQFF.

J is TRBJ1-1 and V is TRBV27; D is possibly TRBD1 (5 bases). Germline CDR1 MNHEY, CDR2 SMNVEV (reference sequence). This CDR3 has 16 residues. V was trimmed by 4 bases and J by 4 bases, leaving 19 bases between them. DNA of the CDR3: TGTGCCAGCAGTTGGTCGCCGGACAAGAGGGCCACTGAAGCTTTCTTT. It specifies CASSWSPDKRATEAFF.

The rearrangement joins TRBV5-1 to TRBJ1-1, with unresolved D. Germline assignment: CDR1 SGHRS and CDR2 YFSETQ. V was pared by 4 bases and J by 2 bases, with 24 bases between. The length of the CDR3 is 18 residues. The CDR3 loop is CASSRERLETSFNTEAFF. The CDR3 nucleotides are TGCGCCAGCAGCCGGGAGCGGTTGGAGACTTCATTCAACACTGAAGCTTTCTTT.

The chain joins TRBV29-1 to TRBJ2-5; tentatively, D is TRBD1 (5 bases). The V gene's germline CDR1 is SQVTM and CDR2 ANQGSEA. The CDR3 runs to 12 residues. V was clipped by 3 bases and J by 4 bases, with 9 bases between them. The CDR3 bases are TGCAGCGTTGACAGGGCCGGAGAGACCCAGTACTTC. Translated, it gives CSVDRAGETQYF.

This chain joins TRBV19 and TRBJ2-1, with 8 positions matching TRBD2. Germline trimming cut 5 bases from V and 9 bases from J; bases unmatched to any gene: 15. The CDR3 contains 16 residues. Germline V gene sequence: CDR1 LNHDA, CDR2 SQIVND (reference sequence). The CDR3 is CASSPSPGTRAPEQFF. The CDR3, as DNA: TGTGCCAGTAGTCCCTCCCCCGGGACTAGGGCCCCTGAGCAGTTCTTC. The whole variable domain, remainder taken from reference TRBV19 and TRBJ2-1, is DGGITQSPKYLFRKEGQNVTLSCEQNLNHDAMYWYRQDPGQGLRLIYYSQIVNDFQKGDIAEGYSVSREKKESFPLTVTSAQKNPTAFYLCASSPSPGTRAPEQFFGPGTRLTVL.

The chain recombines TRBV5-1 with TRBJ1-2; no definite D call. The V gene's germline CDR1 is SGHRS and CDR2 YFSETQ. Trimming removed 0 bases at V and 8 bases at J, with 17 bases between. This CDR3 is built from 15 residues. The CDR3 loop reads CASSLEAGPDGGYTF. Written as DNA, the CDR3 is TGCGCCAGCAGCTTGGAGGCGGGCCCCGATGGGGGCTACACCTTC.